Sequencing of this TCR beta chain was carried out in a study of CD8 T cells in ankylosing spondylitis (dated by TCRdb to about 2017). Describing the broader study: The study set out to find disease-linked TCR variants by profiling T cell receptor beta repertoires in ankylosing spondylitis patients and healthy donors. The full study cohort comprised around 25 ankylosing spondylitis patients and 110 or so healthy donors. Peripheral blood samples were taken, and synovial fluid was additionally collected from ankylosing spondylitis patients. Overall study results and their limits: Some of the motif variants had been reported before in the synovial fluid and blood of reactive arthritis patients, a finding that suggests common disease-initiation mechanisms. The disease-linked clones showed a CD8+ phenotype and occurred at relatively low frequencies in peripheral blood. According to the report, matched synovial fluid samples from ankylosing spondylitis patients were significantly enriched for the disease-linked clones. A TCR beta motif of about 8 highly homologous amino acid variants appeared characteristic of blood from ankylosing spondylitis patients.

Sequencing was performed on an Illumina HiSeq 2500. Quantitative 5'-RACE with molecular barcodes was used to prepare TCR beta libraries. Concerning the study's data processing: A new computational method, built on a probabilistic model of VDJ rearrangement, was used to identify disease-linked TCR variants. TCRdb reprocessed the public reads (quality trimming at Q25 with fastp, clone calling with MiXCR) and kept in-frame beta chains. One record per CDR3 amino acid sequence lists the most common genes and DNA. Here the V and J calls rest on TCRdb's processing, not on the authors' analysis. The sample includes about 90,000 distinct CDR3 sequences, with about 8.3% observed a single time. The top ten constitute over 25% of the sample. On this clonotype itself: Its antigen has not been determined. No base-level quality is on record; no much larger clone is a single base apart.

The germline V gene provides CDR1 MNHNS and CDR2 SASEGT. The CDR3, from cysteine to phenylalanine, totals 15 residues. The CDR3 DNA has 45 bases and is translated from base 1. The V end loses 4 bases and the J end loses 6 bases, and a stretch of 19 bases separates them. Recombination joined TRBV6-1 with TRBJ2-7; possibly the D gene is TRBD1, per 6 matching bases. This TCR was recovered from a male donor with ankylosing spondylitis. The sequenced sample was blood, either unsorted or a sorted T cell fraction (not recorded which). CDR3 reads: CASSGWQTGFREQYF. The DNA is TGTGCCAGCAGTGGGTGGCAGACAGGTTTCCGCGAGCAGTACTTC.